Each of the 26 T cell receptor beta chains below was sequenced from the same sample in a study of T cell responses to AZD1222 COVID-19 vaccine. Profiling relied on immunoSEQ multiplex PCR, and the TCRdb table lists in-frame clones only, not all of them. The sample records about 140,000 clones, more than 85% being singletons. The sequencing here drew on peripheral blood, taken on day 0 of AZD1222 vaccination. The receptor source for this set is an adult in good health.

CDR3 protein: CASSHRGGVSTNGELFF. The CDR3 DNA sequence: TGTGCCAGCAGCCACCGGGGGGGCGTCTCGACAAACGGGGAGCTGTTTTTT. V and J are TRBV7-9 and TRBJ2-2; 8 bases are a match to TRBD2. V lost 5 bases to trimming and J lost 7 bases; unmatched junction nucleotides: 15. The germline V gene has CDR1 SEHNR and CDR2 FQNEAQ (reference sequence). CDR3 size: 17 residues.

The rearrangement joins TRBV2 to TRBJ1-6; a weak D match, TRBD1 (5 bases). Germline assignment: CDR1 SNHLY and CDR2 FYNNEI. V was trimmed by 7 bases and J by 10 bases, leaving 17 bases between them. CDR3 size: 14 residues. CDR3 residues: CASKVGGEASPLHF. The CDR3, as DNA: TGTGCCAGCAAAGTCGGGGGGGAGGCGTCACCCCTCCACTTT.

The V gene is TRBV14, the J gene TRBJ2-5; D is possibly TRBD2 (5 bases). The CDR3 runs 14 residues. V lost 1 base, J lost 3 bases, and 9 bases lay in between. The germline gives CDR1 SGHDN, CDR2 FVKESK. Written as DNA, the CDR3 is TGTGCCAGCAGCCAAGTGGCCGGGAAAGAGACCCAGTACTTC. The encoded protein is CASSQVAGKETQYF.

This clone was seen once. This chain connects TRBV11-2 to TRBJ1-3; a weak D match, TRBD1 (6 bases). V dropped 2 bases and J dropped 4 bases, with 15 bases sitting between them. Germline V gene data show CDR1 as SGHAT and CDR2 as FQNNGV. The CDR3 covers 16 residues. The DNA for the CDR3 is TGTGCCAGCAGCTTACTCGGGGGCTATCCAGGAAACACCATATATTTT. Encoded protein: CASSLLGGYPGNTIYF.

The chain links TRBV6-5 to TRBJ2-5; 8 bases agree with TRBD2. The V gene's germline CDR1 is MNHEY and CDR2 SVGAGI. The CDR3 contains 14 residues. Germline trimming cut 6 bases from V and 6 bases from J; bases unmatched to any gene: 9. CDR3 sequence reads: CASSPRGGGKTQYF. CDR3 coding DNA: TGTGCCAGCAGCCCCCGGGGGGGCGGGAAGACCCAGTACTTC.

This chain uses TRBV27 with TRBJ1-2; perhaps TRBD1 as D (5 bases). The germline V gene encodes CDR1 MNHEY and CDR2 SMNVEV (reference sequence). CDR3 length: 18 residues. Trimming left V 4 bases short and J 1 base short, with 22 bases between. As DNA, the CDR3 is TGTGCCAGCAGTTATAACAACCCGGGGCAGAACTATAACTATGGCTACACCTTC. This translates into CASSYNNPGQNYNYGYTF.

This clone is a singleton in its sample. The chain recombines TRBV19 with TRBJ1-4; maybe TRBD1 (5 bases). The germline V gene has CDR1 LNHDA and CDR2 SQIVND (reference sequence). This CDR3 region has 16 residues. Trimming took off 5 bases at V and 8 bases at J, with 21 bases between the two ends. CDR3 DNA: TGTGCCAGTAGTCCGCGTGTGGGGCGGGGCGAGGAAAAACTGTTTTTT. Translating gives CASSPRVGRGEEKLFF.

The rearrangement uses TRBV4-1 and TRBJ2-7; 16 bases agree with TRBD2. J was trimmed by 6 bases and V by 4 bases; bases with no gene match: 15. The CDR3 totals 19 residues. Germline V gene sequence: CDR1 MGHRA, CDR2 YSYEKL. The CDR3 region is CASSLIFPGLAGGEGEQYF. The DNA for the CDR3 is TGCGCCAGCAGCCTAATCTTCCCGGGACTAGCGGGAGGGGAAGGCGAGCAGTACTTC.

The V gene is TRBV14, the J gene TRBJ1-1; D unresolved. The CDR3 loop spans 13 amino acids. Trimming removed 4 bases from V and 6 bases from J, with 12 bases in between. Germline assignment: CDR1 SGHDN and CDR2 FVKESK. This CDR3 reads CASSPTRSAEAFF. Written as DNA, the CDR3 is TGTGCCAGCAGCCCCACCAGGAGTGCTGAAGCTTTCTTT.

This clone was detected a few times. The chain carries TRBV5-5 and TRBJ2-5; TRBD1 aligns across 9 bases. The V and J ends lost 2 bases and 3 bases, in that order; junction bases with no gene match: 5. The CDR3 length is 15 residues. Looked up from germline, CDR1 is SGHKS and CDR2 is YYEKEE (reference sequence). CDR3 protein: CASSFPGTGKETQYF. In nucleotides, the CDR3 is TGTGCCAGCAGCTTCCCCGGGACAGGGAAAGAGACCCAGTACTTC.

V gene TRBV28 combines with J gene TRBJ2-7; no clear D gene. V gave up 8 bases and J gave up 4 bases, with 12 bases separating them. Germline V gene sequence: CDR1 MDHEN, CDR2 SYDVKM. There are 12 residues in the CDR3. The CDR3, as DNA: TGTGCCAGCCGTCAGACGGAATACGAGCAGTACTTC. Residues: CASRQTEYEQYF.

This rearrangement joins TRBV5-5 to TRBJ2-1; 7 nucleotides match TRBD1. Trimming took 5 bases from V and 0 from J; bases not matched to a gene: 5. The CDR3 contains 15 residues. The germline V gene encodes CDR1 SGHKS and CDR2 YYEKEE (reference sequence). For the CDR3, the DNA is TGTGCCAGCAGTAGGGGGCTTGGCTCCTACAATGAGCAGTTCTTC. Translated: CASSRGLGSYNEQFF.

The chain has TRBV5-1 and TRBJ1-5, with a possible D match to TRBD1 (6 bases). Between the trimmed V and J ends, which lost 5 bases and 6 bases, there was a span of 15 bases. Germline V gives CDR1 SGHRS, CDR2 YFSETQ. The CDR3 runs to 14 residues. CDR3 coding DNA: TGCGCCAGCAGTCCACTGGGGGCGGGTCAGCCCCAGCATTTT. Translation: CASSPLGAGQPQHF.

The V gene is TRBV9, the J gene TRBJ2-1; no firm D call. V lost 0 bases and J 2 bases, leaving 9 bases between the germline ends. Per the germline V gene, CDR1 is SGDLS and CDR2 is YYNGEE. The CDR3 totals 15 residues. CDR3 sequence reads: CASSVDGDPYNEQFF. CDR3 nucleotide sequence: TGTGCCAGCAGCGTAGATGGCGACCCCTACAATGAGCAGTTCTTC. Full variable domain (remainder filled in from reference TRBV9 and TRBJ2-1): DSGVTQTPKHLITATGQRVTLRCSPRSGDLSVYWYQQSLDQGLQFLIQYYNGEERAKGNILERFSAQQFPDLHSELNLSSLELGDSALYFCASSVDGDPYNEQFFGPGTRLTVL.

The chain uses TRBV10-3 and TRBJ1-3; unclear D gene. The CDR3 length is 12 residues. Germline V CDR1 and CDR2: ENHRY, SYGVKD. V lost 11 bases and J lost 4, with 12 bases in between. The CDR3 region is CASHGVGNTIYF. For the CDR3, the DNA is TGTGCCTCCCACGGGGTCGGAAACACCATATATTTT.

This clone was recorded once. This sequence joins TRBV6-6 and TRBJ2-2, with D perhaps TRBD1 (5 bases). The CDR3 spans 16 residues. Germline CDR1 is MNHNY and CDR2 is SVGAGI (reference sequence). Trimming took 1 base from V and 2 from J, leaving 11 bases between them. CDR3: CASSYLARDNTGELFF. DNA for the CDR3: TGTGCCAGCAGTTACTTAGCCAGGGATAACACCGGGGAGCTGTTTTTT.

The sample holds one count of this clone. The chain is built from TRBV28 and TRBJ1-5, with D unresolved. The ends were cut back, 5 bases at V and 3 bases at J, with 2 bases in the middle. Germline CDR1 reads MDHEN; CDR2 reads SYDVKM. CDR3 length equals 11 residues. The CDR3 DNA is TGTGCCAGCAGTACCAATCAGCCCCAGCATTTT. Protein product: CASSTNQPQHF. The variable domain in full, completed from reference TRBV28 and TRBJ1-5, reads DVKVTQSSRYLVKRTGEKVFLECVQDMDHENMFWYRQDPGLGLRLIYFSYDVKMKEKGDIPEGYSVSREKKERFSLILESASTNQTSMYLCASSTNQPQHFGDGTRLSIL.

This clone was counted a single time. J is TRBJ1-4 and V is TRBV28; 7 bases agree with TRBD1. The CDR3 extends over 15 amino acids. J was trimmed by 9 bases and V by 3 bases; bases with no gene match: 10. Germline V lookup: CDR1 MDHEN, CDR2 SYDVKM. CDR3 residues: CASSLVQGERQKLFF. CDR3 coding DNA: TGTGCCAGCAGTTTGGTGCAGGGGGAAAGACAAAAACTGTTTTTT.

The J gene is TRBJ1-4, the V gene TRBV30, with unresolved D. With 2 bases removed from V and 8 bases from J, the gap between germline ends came to 12 bases. CDR1 and CDR2 (germline): GTSNPN, SVGIG (reference sequence). CDR3 size: 13 residues. The DNA for the CDR3 is TGTGCCTGGAGTTTTCAGGTCCAAGAAAAACTGTTTTTT. The encoded protein is CAWSFQVQEKLFF.

This chain connects TRBV2 to TRBJ2-7, with 8 bases that match TRBD2. Germline V gene sequence: CDR1 SNHLY, CDR2 FYNNEI. V lost 4 bases, J lost 6 bases, and 8 bases stayed unmatched. This CDR3 is 14 amino acids long. CDR3 residues: CASSGKAGEGEQYF. CDR3 in DNA: TGTGCCAGCAGTGGTAAAGCGGGGGAAGGCGAGCAGTACTTC.

This clone was recorded only once. The gene calls are TRBV29-1 and TRBJ2-2; D tentatively fits TRBD1 or TRBD2 (5 bases each). The V gene lost 7 bases and the J gene lost 6 bases, with 18 bases spanning the gap. There are 14 residues in the CDR3. Germline V lookup: CDR1 SQVTM, CDR2 ANQGSEA. CDR3 amino acids: CSALREGRSGELFF. CDR3 nucleotide sequence: TGCAGCGCACTTCGAGAGGGGAGATCCGGGGAGCTGTTTTTT.

The rearrangement uses TRBV5-1 and TRBJ1-1, with 7 bases matching TRBD1. V dropped 4 bases and J dropped 1; count of bases not matched to a gene: 10. This CDR3 comprises 16 residues. CDR1 SGHRS and CDR2 YFSETQ come from the germline V gene. CDR3 amino acids: CASSGSTGTANTEAFF. CDR3 in DNA: TGCGCCAGCAGCGGTTCGACCGGGACAGCGAACACTGAAGCTTTCTTT.

The chain combines TRBV7-2 with TRBJ2-2; D gene uncertain. Trimming pared 5 bases from V and 2 bases from J, leaving 6 bases between. The germline V gene has CDR1 SGHTA and CDR2 FQGNSA. The CDR3 is made up of 13 amino acids. The chain's CDR3 is CASSNKNTGELFF. The CDR3 nucleotides are TGTGCCAGCAGCAACAAAAACACCGGGGAGCTGTTTTTT.

This clone was counted a few times. V and J are TRBV5-1 and TRBJ2-3; 8 positions match TRBD2. The CDR3 runs to 16 residues. Trimming removed 4 bases from V and 0 bases from J; junction bases left unmatched: 7. Germline loops: CDR1 SGHRS, CDR2 YFSETQ. CDR3 sequence reads: CASSEGAGVSTDTQYF. As DNA, the CDR3 is TGCGCCAGCAGCGAAGGAGCGGGAGTAAGCACAGATACGCAGTATTTT.

The chain uses TRBV30 and TRBJ1-5; 8 nucleotides line up with TRBD1. The V gene end was trimmed by 0 bases and the J gene end by 6 bases; junction bases not matched to a gene: 7. This CDR3 has 15 amino acids. Germline V gene data show CDR1 as GTSNPN and CDR2 as SVGIG (reference sequence). The CDR3 region has the DNA TGTGCCTGGAGTGTACCAGGGGGCGGGTTTCAGCCCCAGCATTTT. It specifies CAWSVPGGGFQPQHF.

This chain links TRBV19 with TRBJ2-1, with D uncertain. Trimming removed 7 bases from V and 0 bases from J, with 16 bases in between. The CDR3 contains 16 residues. Per germline, CDR1 LNHDA and CDR2 SQIVND (reference sequence). In DNA, the CDR3 is TGTGCCAGTACTCCCGACGGACCCAGCTCCTACAATGAGCAGTTCTTC. Residues: CASTPDGPSSYNEQFF. Together with reference TRBV19 and TRBJ2-1, the CDR3 gives the full variable domain: DGGITQSPKYLFRKEGQNVTLSCEQNLNHDAMYWYRQDPGQGLRLIYYSQIVNDFQKGDIAEGYSVSREKKESFPLTVTSAQKNPTAFYLCASTPDGPSSYNEQFFGPGTRLTVL.